Below, 7 T cell receptor beta chains from the same sample are listed, as sequenced in a study of cytomegalovirus exposure and HLA in healthy donors. Vbeta (60) and Jbeta (13) primers were used in the PCR. Repertoires were generated with immunoSEQ multiplex PCR, while TCRdb's copy carries only in-frame clones and drops some. The sample has 200,000 or so clones, 82% seen once. The sequencing input was PBMCs. The receptors were sampled from a woman aged 50 to 60 in good health and CMV-seropositive.

This sequence joins TRBV10-3 and TRBJ2-5; 8 bases agree with TRBD1. V was pared by 7 bases and J by 4 bases, with 8 bases of the junction left unmatched. The CDR3 has 14 amino acids. In germline, CDR1 is ENHRY, CDR2 SYGVKD. The CDR3 DNA reads as TGTGCCATCAAGGCAGGGGGCTCAGGAGAGACCCAGTACTTC. This sequence encodes CAIKAGGSGETQYF.

The J gene is TRBJ2-4, the V gene TRBV9, with a tentative D call TRBD1 (6 bases). The CDR3 contains 15 residues. CDR1 is SGDLS and CDR2 is YYNGEE in the germline V gene. V shed 4 bases and J shed 12 bases, with 23 bases lying between them. CDR3 residues: CASSTQQGYNDSQYF. In DNA, the CDR3 is TGTGCCAGCAGCACCCAGCAGGGGTATAATGACAGTCAGTACTTC.

The rearrangement links TRBV5-1 to TRBJ2-5; a weak D match, TRBD1 (6 bases). The closer fit of TRBJ2-7 to the DNA end suggests the J call may be wrong. The germline CDR1 and CDR2 sequences are SGHRS and YFSETQ. This CDR3 is built from 14 residues. CDR3 amino acids: CASSLIDRTYEQYF. The CDR3 nucleotides are TGCGCCAGCAGCTTGATCGACAGGACCTACGAGCAGTACTTC.

Remarks on this clone: One junction end does not reproduce the germline sequence, and a read error may be involved. The chain joins TRBV7-7 to TRBJ2-2; D gene unclear. This CDR3 is 12 amino acids long. Germline-derived CDR1 and CDR2 are SSHAT and FNYEAQ (reference sequence). In DNA form, the CDR3 reads TGTGCTAGCAGCCCTCTGACAGGGGAGCTGTTTTTT. Residues: CASSPLTGELFF.

The chain combines TRBV6-5 with TRBJ2-5; tentatively, D is TRBD2 (7 bases). Between the trimmed V and J ends, which lost 7 bases and 5 bases, there was a span of 17 bases. Looked up from germline, CDR1 is MNHEY and CDR2 is SVGAGI. This CDR3 region has 14 residues. The CDR3 loop is CASTVRGGGETQYF. The CDR3 nucleotides are TGTGCCAGCACCGTTAGGGGGGGCGGGGAGACCCAGTACTTC.

The genes are TRBV11-2 and TRBJ2-7, with a tentative D call TRBD1 (5 bases). CDR1 is SGHAT and CDR2 is FQNNGV in the germline V gene. The CDR3 has 14 residues. V shed 1 base and J shed 7 bases, with 14 bases lying between them. Here the CDR3 reads CASSLVGGKGEQYF. As DNA, the CDR3 is TGTGCCAGCAGCTTAGTCGGCGGTAAGGGGGAGCAGTACTTC.

This clone was counted only a few times. The chain combines TRBV7-2 with TRBJ2-7; D gene unclear. This CDR3 has 13 amino acids. Per germline, CDR1 SGHTA and CDR2 FQGNSA. The germline V and J ends were trimmed by 1 base and 0 bases, with 4 bases remaining between them. The CDR3 bases are TGTGCCAGCAGCTTAGAGAGCTCCTACGAGCAGTACTTC. Protein sequence: CASSLESSYEQYF.